This TCR beta chain was found in a study of blood T cell repertoires in COVID-19. Study-level background: Sources were T cells, B-cell-depleted T cells, or PBMCs; the material itself was cDNA or gDNA.

Seattle enrolled patients during active infection and tracked them longitudinally. The CDR3 runs 12 residues. V was pared by 4 bases and J by 6 bases, with 0 bases of the junction left unmatched. Generated by immunoSEQ multiplex PCR, the TCRdb table keeps only in-frame clones and is missing some. The sample has approximately 150,000 clones, just under 85% seen once; the top ten hold under 3.5%. The sample comprised peripheral blood. The TCR was taken from a woman older than 75 with COVID-19, enrolled during active disease. V gene TRBV12-3 or TRBV12-4 combines with J gene TRBJ1-2, with 9 bases lining up with TRBD1. The DNA of the CDR3 is TGTGCCAGCAGTTGGACAGGGGATGGCTACACCTTC. Protein product: CASSWTGDGYTF.